Listed here is a single TCR beta chain. It lacks a known antigen. There are no base qualities to consult, and no much larger clone falls within one base. V gives up 0 bases and J gives up 8 bases, and the segment between their germline ends measures 7 bases. The CDR1 and CDR2 encoded by the germline V gene are MRHNA and SNTAGT. The CDR3 measures 12 amino acids from cysteine to phenylalanine. The DNA shown is the 36-base CDR3, in frame from base 1. The time point label here, explained by the study, means: newly diagnosed GD, antithyroid drugs for less than 3 months. For both TCR sequencing and RNA sequencing, RNA was extracted from PBMCs using TRIzol. The diagnosis of Graves' disease followed American Thyroid Association guidelines. Recruitment of patients was carried out at an endocrinology department in Xi'an, China. Each patient gave roughly 10 milliliters of peripheral blood, collected in an EDTA anticoagulant tube. Ficoll Paque Plus density gradient separation was used to isolate PBMCs, and no further T cell sorting was done. RNA quality was checked with an Agilent 2100 Bioanalyzer and agarose gel, and concentration with a NanoDrop 2000.

The library was prepared using multiplex PCR. The instrument was an Illumina HiSeq 4000. CDR3 regions were amplified by Arm-PCR with iRepertoire HTBI primers to construct TCR beta libraries. Before sequencing, the PCR products underwent gel purification. The original pipeline was this. Gene usage analysis of CDR3 amino acid clonotypes used the 60 to 75 TRBV and 14 to 15 TRBJ segments found across samples. COPE and FqMerger were used to merge the filtered high-quality paired reads into contigs. BLAST was used to align contigs to IMGT TRBV, TRBD and TRBJ reference genes, and CDR3 was defined according to IMGT. Clonotypes above 0.1% frequency were classified as highly expanded clones. Shannon entropy served as the measure of repertoire diversity, while the Gini coefficient captured V-J evenness. Public clonotypes were defined as clonotypes shared by more than one individual. TCRdb reprocessed the public reads (quality trimming at Q25 with fastp, clone calling with MiXCR) and kept in-frame beta chains. When rows share a CDR3 protein, they turn into one entry using the most common DNA and genes. The V and J calls were determined by TCRdb, not by the authors. For this sample there are about 620,000 distinct CDR3 sequences; approximately 15% appear just once. 15% to 20% of the sample comes from the top ten.

This record comes from a study of regulatory T cells in long-lasting Graves disease (dated by TCRdb to about 2021). For the wider study: Newly diagnosed Graves' disease patients had taken antithyroid drugs for less than 3 months. Patients with persistent Graves' disease were compared with patients with newly diagnosed Graves' disease using TCR sequencing and RNA sequencing of peripheral blood. The study was registered as a clinical trial and conducted in China. A total of about 33 samples underwent TCR sequencing, from around 13 patients with persistent Graves' disease and 20 patients with newly diagnosed Graves' disease. On the study overall, not on this receptor specifically: Sequencing and analysis were limited to the TCR beta chain. Persistent patients shared more public clonotypes among themselves (2,741) than newly diagnosed patients did (roughly 910). The authors noted that the small sample size was a limitation that may lower accuracy. Lower TCR Shannon entropy and fewer highly expanded clones were observed in persistent Graves' disease patients than in newly diagnosed patients, which suggested clonal expansion. Only peripheral blood was studied, because thyroid tissue, the primary lesion, was inaccessible. Preferential use of TRBV28, TRBJ1-2 and TRBJ2-5 was observed in persistent disease, whereas TRBV20-1 and TRBJ2-1 were favored in newly diagnosed disease.

The same specimen was also included in a second study, on T cells in Graves' hyperthyroidism and ophthalmopathy. The second study, in turn, reports: A patient counted as having stable Graves' hyperthyroidism if no progression to ophthalmopathy occurred over 18 months of follow-up. Hyperthyroidism patients were newly diagnosed, had a disease duration of under 2 months, and were aged 18 to 65 years. Any patient with an uncontrolled infection, another autoimmune disease, pregnancy or lactation was excluded. Diagnoses relied on clinical symptoms, serum thyroxine and TRAb, thyroid ultrasound and orbital computed tomography. The TCR CDR3 was subjected to a first round of RT-PCR using the HTBI primer set and the Qiagen OneStep RT-PCR kit. Most expanded thyroid clonotypes (frequency above 0.001) were also detected in blood, suggesting blood repertoires may reflect thyroid immune responses. A 13 V-J signature model separated ophthalmopathy from stable hyperthyroidism, with just over 85% sensitivity and 81.08% specificity in cross-validation and 80%/75% in testing. In validation, the model predicted progression to ophthalmopathy a median of approximately 6.6 months before onset, with approximately 70% sensitivity and roughly 79% specificity. To identify distinguishing TCR V-J signatures, a discovery cohort of 90 to 100 patients was used, comprising some 43 with Graves' ophthalmopathy and 57 with stable Graves' hyperthyroidism. Whether ophthalmopathy could be predicted prospectively was tested in an independent validation cohort made up of under 20 hyperthyroidism patients plus 17 patients who later progressed to ophthalmopathy. The 95 to 100 discovery patients were divided at random into training and test sets in a 7:3 ratio. Thyroid tissue and blood T-cell repertoires from six Graves' hyperthyroidism patients were also compared in the study. After blood sampling, hyperthyroidism patients were treated with methimazole at a starting dose of 30 mg daily, and ophthalmopathy patients were treated with high-dose intravenous methylprednisolone. A second multiplex PCR round built the libraries, followed by size selection and purification. Libraries were sequenced paired-end with 100 bp reads on an Illumina HiSeq2000. SOAPnuke was used to process the raw data, with reads discarded if the reads contained adapters or uncalled bases, had a mean Phred below 15, or lacked an exact constant-primer or identifier match. High-quality paired reads were merged using COPE v1.2.5, and each unique nucleotide sequence was defined as a clonotype. MiTCR v1.1 was used to align clonotypes to the IMGT TRBV, TRBD and TRBJ reference segments. Analysis was restricted to V-J combinations with a frequency above 0.0001, which covered over 98% of repertoires. The TCS score was defined as F50 (clonal expansion) divided by E x V (chaos), with BLOSUM62-based TCRdist calculated between CDR3 peptides within each V-J. Welch's t-statistics and random forest reduced roughly 500 V-J features to roughly 13, which were used in a naive Bayes classifier (R e1071). Sample size was not statistically predetermined, and blinding of investigators to group allocation was not performed. The paper describes TCR Vbeta CDR3 sequencing of 135 peripheral blood samples, made up of some 42 ophthalmopathy patients, more than 70 hyperthyroidism patients and approximately 17 progressor patients.

The V and J genes are TRBV6-4 and TRBJ1-2, with no reliable assignment of the D segment. The source material was peripheral blood mononuclear cells (PBMCs), sampled at new diagnosis, from a patient treated with antithyroid drugs. The clonotype was recovered from a woman aged 30 to 39 with Graves disease. Donor details come from another sample of the same person, matched by shared clones. The base sequence is TGTGCCAGCAGTGACTCGAGTAGGGGCTACACCTTC. Its translation is CASSDSSRGYTF.